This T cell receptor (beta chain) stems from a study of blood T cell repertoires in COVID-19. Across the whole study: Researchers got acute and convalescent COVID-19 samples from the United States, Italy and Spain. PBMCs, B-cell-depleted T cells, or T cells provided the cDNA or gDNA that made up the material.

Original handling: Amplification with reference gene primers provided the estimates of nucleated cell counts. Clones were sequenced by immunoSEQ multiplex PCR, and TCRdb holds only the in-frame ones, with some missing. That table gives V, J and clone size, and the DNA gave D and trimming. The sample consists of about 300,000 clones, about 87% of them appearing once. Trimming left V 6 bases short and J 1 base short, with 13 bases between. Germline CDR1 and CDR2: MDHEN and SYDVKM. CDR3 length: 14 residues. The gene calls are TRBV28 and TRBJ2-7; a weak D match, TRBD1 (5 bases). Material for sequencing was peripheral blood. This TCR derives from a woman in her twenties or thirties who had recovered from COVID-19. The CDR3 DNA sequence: TGTGCCAGCAGGGTGTCAGGGCGATCCTACGAGCAGTACTTC. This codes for CASRVSGRSYEQYF.